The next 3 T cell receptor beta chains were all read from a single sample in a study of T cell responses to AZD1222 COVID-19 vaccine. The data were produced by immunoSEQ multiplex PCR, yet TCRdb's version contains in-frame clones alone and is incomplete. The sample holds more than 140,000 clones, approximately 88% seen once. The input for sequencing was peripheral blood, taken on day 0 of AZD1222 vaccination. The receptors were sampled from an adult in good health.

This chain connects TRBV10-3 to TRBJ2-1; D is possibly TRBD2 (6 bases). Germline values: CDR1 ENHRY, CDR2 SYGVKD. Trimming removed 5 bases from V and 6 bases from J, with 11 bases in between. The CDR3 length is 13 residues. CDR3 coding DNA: TGTGCCATCAGTCCGGGACTCTTCAATGAGCAGTTCTTC. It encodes CAISPGLFNEQFF.

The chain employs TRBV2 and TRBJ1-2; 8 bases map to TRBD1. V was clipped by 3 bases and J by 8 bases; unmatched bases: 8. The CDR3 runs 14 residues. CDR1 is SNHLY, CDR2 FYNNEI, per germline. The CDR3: CASSDARGRDGYTF. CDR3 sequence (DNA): TGTGCCAGCAGTGATGCCAGGGGGCGCGACGGCTACACCTTC.

CDR3 amino acids: CASSVAEGYEQYF. The CDR3 coding sequence is TGCGCCAGCAGCGTGGCGGAAGGCTACGAGCAGTACTTC. The gene calls are TRBV5-1 and TRBJ2-7; D gene uncertain. CDR3 length equals 13 residues. The V gene's germline CDR1 is SGHRS and CDR2 YFSETQ. Trimming cost V 4 bases and J 3 bases, with 11 bases left between them.